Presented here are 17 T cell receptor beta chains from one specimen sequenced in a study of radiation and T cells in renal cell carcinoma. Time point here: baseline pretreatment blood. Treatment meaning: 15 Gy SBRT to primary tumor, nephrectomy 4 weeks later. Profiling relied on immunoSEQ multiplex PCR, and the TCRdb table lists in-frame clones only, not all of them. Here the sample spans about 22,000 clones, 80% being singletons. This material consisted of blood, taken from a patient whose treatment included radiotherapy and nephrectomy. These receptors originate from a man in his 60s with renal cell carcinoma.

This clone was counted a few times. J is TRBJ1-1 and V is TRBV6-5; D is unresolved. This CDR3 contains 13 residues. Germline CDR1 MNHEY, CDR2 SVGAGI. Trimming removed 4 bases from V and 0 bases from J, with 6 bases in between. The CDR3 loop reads CASSLVMNTEAFF. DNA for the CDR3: TGTGCCAGCAGTTTAGTAATGAACACTGAAGCTTTCTTT.

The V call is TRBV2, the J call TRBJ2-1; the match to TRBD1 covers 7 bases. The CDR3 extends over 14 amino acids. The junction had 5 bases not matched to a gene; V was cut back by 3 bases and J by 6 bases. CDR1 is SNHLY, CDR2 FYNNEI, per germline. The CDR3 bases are TGTGCCAGCAGTGACAACCGGGACAGCAATGAGCAGTTCTTC. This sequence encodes CASSDNRDSNEQFF.

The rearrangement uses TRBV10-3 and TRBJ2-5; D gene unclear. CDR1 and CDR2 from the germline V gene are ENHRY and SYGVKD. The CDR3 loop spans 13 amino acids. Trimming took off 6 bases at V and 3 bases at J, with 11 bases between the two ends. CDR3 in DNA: TGTGCCATCAGCTCGGACGGAGAAGAGACCCAGTACTTC. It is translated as CAISSDGEETQYF.

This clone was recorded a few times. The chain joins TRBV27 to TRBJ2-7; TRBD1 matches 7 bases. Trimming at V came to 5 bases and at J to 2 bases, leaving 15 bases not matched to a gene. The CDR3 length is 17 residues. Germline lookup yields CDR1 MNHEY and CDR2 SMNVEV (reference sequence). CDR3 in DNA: TGTGCCAGCAGTGAAACAACCCCGACAGGGCTTACCTACGAGCAGTACTTC. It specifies CASSETTPTGLTYEQYF.

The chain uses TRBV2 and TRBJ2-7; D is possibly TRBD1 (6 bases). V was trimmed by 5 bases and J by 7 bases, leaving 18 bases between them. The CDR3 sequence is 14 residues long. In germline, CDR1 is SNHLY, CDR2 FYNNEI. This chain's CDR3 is CASSPRWDTQEQYF. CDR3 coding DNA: TGTGCCAGCAGTCCTAGGTGGGACACTCAAGAGCAGTACTTC.

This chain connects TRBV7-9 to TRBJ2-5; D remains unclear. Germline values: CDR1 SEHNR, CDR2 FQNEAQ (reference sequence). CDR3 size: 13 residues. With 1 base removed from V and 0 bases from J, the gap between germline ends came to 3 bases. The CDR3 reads CASSLGYQETQYF. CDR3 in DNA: TGTGCCAGCAGCTTAGGGTACCAAGAGACCCAGTACTTC.

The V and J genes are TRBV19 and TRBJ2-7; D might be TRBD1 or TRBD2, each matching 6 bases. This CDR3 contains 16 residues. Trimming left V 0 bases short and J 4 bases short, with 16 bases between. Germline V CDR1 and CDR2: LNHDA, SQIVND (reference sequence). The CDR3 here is CASSIDLARGLYEQYF. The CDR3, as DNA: TGTGCCAGTAGTATAGATCTCGCCCGGGGGCTGTACGAGCAGTACTTC.

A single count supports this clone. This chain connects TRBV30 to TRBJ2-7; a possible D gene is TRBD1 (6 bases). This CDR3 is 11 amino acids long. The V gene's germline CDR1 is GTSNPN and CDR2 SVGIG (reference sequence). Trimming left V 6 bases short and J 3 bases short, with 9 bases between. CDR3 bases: TGTGCCTGTTACAGGGACTACGAGCAGTACTTC. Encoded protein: CACYRDYEQYF.

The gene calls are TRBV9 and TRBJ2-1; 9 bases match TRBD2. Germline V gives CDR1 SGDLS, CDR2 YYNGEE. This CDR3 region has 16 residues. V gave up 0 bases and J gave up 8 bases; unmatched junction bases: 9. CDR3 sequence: CASSVVGTSFSDEQFF. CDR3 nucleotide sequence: TGTGCCAGCAGCGTAGTAGGGACTAGCTTTTCGGATGAGCAGTTCTTC.

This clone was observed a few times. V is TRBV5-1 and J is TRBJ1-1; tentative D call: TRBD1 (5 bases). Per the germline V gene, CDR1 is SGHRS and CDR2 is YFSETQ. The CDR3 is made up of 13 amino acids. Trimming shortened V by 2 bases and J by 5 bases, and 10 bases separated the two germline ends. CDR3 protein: CASSFEAGTEAFF. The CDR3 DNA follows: TGCGCCAGCAGCTTTGAAGCAGGGACTGAAGCTTTCTTT.

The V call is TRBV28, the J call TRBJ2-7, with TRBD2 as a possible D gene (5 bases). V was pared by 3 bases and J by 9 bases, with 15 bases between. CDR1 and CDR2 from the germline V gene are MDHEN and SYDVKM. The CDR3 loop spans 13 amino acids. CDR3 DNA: TGTGCCAGCAGTTTCTCCCCGAGTAGCGCGCAGTACTTC. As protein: CASSFSPSSAQYF. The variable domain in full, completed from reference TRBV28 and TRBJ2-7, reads DVKVTQSSRYLVKRTGEKVFLECVQDMDHENMFWYRQDPGLGLRLIYFSYDVKMKEKGDIPEGYSVSREKKERFSLILESASTNQTSMYLCASSFSPSSAQYFGPGTRLTVT.

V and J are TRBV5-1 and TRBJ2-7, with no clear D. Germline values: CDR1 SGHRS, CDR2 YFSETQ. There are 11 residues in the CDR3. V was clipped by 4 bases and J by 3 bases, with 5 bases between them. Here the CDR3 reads CASSKDYEQYF. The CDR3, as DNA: TGCGCCAGCAGCAAGGACTACGAGCAGTACTTC.

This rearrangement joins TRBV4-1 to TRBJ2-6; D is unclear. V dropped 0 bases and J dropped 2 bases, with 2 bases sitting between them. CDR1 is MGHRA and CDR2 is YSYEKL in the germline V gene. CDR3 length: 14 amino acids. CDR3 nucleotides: TGCGCCAGCAGCCAAGAACCTGGGGCCAACGTCCTGACTTTC. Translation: CASSQEPGANVLTF.

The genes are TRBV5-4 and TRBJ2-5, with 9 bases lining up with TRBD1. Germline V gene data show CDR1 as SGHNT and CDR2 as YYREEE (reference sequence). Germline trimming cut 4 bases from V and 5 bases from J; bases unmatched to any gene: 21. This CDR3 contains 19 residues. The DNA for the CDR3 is TGTGCCAGCAGCCGGGCTTTGGGACGAGCGGGACAGGGATCGGAGACCCAGTACTTC. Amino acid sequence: CASSRALGRAGQGSETQYF.

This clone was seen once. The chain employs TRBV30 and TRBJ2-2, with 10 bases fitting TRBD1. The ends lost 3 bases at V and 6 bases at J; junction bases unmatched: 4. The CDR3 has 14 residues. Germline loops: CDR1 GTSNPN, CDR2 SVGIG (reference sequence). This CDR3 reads CAWRGQGIAGELFF. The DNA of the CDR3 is TGTGCCTGGAGGGGACAGGGGATCGCCGGGGAGCTGTTTTTT.

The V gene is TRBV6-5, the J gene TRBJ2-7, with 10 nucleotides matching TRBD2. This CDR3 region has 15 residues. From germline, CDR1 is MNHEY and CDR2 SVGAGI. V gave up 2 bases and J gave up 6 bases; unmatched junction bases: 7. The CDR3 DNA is TGTGCCAGCAGTTACGTCCCGCTAGCGGGAGTCGAGCAGTACTTC. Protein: CASSYVPLAGVEQYF.

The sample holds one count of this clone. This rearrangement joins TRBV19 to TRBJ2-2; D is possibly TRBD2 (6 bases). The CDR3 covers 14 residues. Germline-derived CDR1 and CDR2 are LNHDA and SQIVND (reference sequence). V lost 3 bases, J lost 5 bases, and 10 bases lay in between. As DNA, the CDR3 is TGTGCCAGTAGTATGGGGGGTGAAACCGGGGAGCTGTTTTTT. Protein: CASSMGGETGELFF.